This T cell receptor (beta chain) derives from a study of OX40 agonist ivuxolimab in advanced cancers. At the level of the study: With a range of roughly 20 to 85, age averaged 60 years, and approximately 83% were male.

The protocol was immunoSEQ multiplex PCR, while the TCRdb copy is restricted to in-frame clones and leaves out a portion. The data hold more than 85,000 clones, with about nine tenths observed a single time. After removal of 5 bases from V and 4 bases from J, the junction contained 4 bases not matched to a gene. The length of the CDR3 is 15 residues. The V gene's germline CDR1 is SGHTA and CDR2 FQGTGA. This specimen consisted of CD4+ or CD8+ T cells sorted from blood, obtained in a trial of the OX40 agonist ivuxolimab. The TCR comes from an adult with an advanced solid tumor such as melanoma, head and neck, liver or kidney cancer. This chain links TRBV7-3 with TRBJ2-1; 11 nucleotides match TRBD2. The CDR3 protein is CASSPGTSGYNEQFF. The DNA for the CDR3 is TGTGCCAGCAGCCCCGGGACTAGCGGATACAATGAGCAGTTCTTC.